The clone carrying this T cell receptor beta chain was detected ten times or more. Template switching supplied a universal primer site; unique molecular identifiers were carried on the cDNA. From the 5' RACE reads, TCRdb called clonotypes with MiXCR, one entry per CDR3 protein. The sample consists of fewer than 650,000 distinct CDR3 sequences, nearly 10% of them appearing once. From germline, CDR1 is MNHEY and CDR2 SMNVEV (reference sequence). V was shortened by 0 bases and J by 6 bases, with 18 bases between the two germline ends. CDR3 length: 17 amino acids. The sample is drawn from a study of identical twins. The same data also went into a second study, on yellow fever vaccine responses in identical twins.

The sequence derives from a woman in her late teens or twenties in good health. The sample was PBMCs. The genes are TRBV27 and TRBJ2-1; no clear D. The CDR3 DNA sequence: TGTGCCAGCAGTTTATCTGCCAAAGTGAGGAACAGCAATGAGCAGTTCTTC. Protein: CASSLSAKVRNSNEQFF.